This T cell receptor beta chain comes out of a study of Ad26.COV2.S vaccination and SARS-CoV-2 variants. Turning to the study itself: The donor participated in the COV1001 trial, in its Ad26.COV2.S arm.

Libraries were prepared by immunoSEQ multiplex PCR; TCRdb keeps only in-frame clonotypes and omits some of them. The table includes some 450,000 clones, roughly 87% detected once. Unmatched junction bases numbered 5, after V lost 3 bases and J lost 3 bases. The CDR3 has 17 amino acids. CDR1 is SGHRS, CDR2 YFSETQ, per germline. Overall study results and limits: Recipients of either vaccine or placebo displayed similar breadth of non-spike TCRs. Spike-specific CD8+ and CD4+ T cell responses reportedly showed substantial breadth after vaccination.

Regarding treatment: about 20 received Ad26.COV2.S at low or high dose, single or two shots; about 5 received placebo; per-sample allocation not given. Collection of the samples took place on day 63 after the first injection of vaccine or placebo. Whoever gave the sample was an adult aged 18-55 years in Boston. Worth noting for this clone: The antigen remains unidentified.

The TCR sequence derives from a person between 18 and 65 years old who received the Ad26.COV2.S COVID-19 vaccine or a placebo. Sample: peripheral blood, taken in a trial of Ad26.COV2.S vaccine versus placebo. The chain links TRBV5-1 to TRBJ2-3; 15 nucleotides align to TRBD2. In DNA form, the CDR3 reads TGCGCCAGCAGCTCCGGACTAGCGGGAGGGCGTACAGATACGCAGTATTTT. As protein: CASSSGLAGGRTDTQYF.